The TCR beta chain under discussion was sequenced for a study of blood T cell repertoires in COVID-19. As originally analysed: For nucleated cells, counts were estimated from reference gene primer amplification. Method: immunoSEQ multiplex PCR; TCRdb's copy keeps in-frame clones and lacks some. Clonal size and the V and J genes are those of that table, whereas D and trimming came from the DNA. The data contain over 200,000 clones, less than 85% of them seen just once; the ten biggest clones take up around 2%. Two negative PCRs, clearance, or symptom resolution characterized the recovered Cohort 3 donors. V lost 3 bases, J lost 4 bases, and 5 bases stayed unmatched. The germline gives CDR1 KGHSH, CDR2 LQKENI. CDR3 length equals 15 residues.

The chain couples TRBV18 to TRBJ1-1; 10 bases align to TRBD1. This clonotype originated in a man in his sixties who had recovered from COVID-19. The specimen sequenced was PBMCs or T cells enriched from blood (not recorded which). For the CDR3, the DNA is TGTGCCAGCTCACCTAGGACAGGGGGGAGCACTGAAGCTTTCTTT. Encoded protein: CASSPRTGGSTEAFF.